The rows below give T cell receptor beta chains drawn from one sample of a study of blood T cell repertoires in COVID-19. Measured with immunoSEQ multiplex PCR; TCRdb has only the in-frame clones, and not every one. The sample yields 150,000 to 180,000 clones, under 90% seen once. The sequenced material came from peripheral blood. All receptors come from a man aged 55 to 70 with acute or convalescent COVID-19. CDR3s include the opening cysteine and the closing phenylalanine or tryptophan. D genes are given only for firm matches. Size is stated for part of the rows, as once, few or many counts, or as a class when the clone is expanded.

CDR3 protein,CDR3 DNA,V gene,D gene,clone size,J gene
CASSKWTGEAFF,TGTGCCAGTAGTAAGTGGACAGGGGAAGCTTTCTTT,TRBV19,TRBD1,-,TRBJ1-1
CASRRTQGVSSYNEQFF,TGTGCCAGCAGGCGAACTCAGGGGGTTAGCTCCTACAATGAGCAGTTCTTC,TRBV6-6,TRBD1,-,TRBJ2-1
CATREGGTKNIQYF,TGTGCCACCCGAGAGGGCGGGACCAAAAACATTCAGTACTTC,TRBV28,-,-,TRBJ2-4
CASSPPRLAGGNEQYF,TGTGCCAGCTCACCACCGAGGCTAGCGGGAGGTAACGAGCAGTACTTC,TRBV18,TRBD2,-,TRBJ2-7
CASSLVRGFFTDTQYF,TGTGCCAGCAGTTTGGTCAGGGGGTTTTTCACAGATACGCAGTATTTT,TRBV27,TRBD1,-,TRBJ2-3
CASNSVRDKDGYTF,TGTGCCAGCAACTCTGTCCGGGACAAAGATGGCTACACCTTC,TRBV11-1,-,-,TRBJ1-2
CASRRGWTDDNSPLHF,TGTGCCAGCAGACGAGGTTGGACAGACGATAATTCACCCCTCCACTTT,TRBV27,-,-,TRBJ1-6
CASSRGAGGPSGELFF,TGTGCCAGCAGCCGGGGAGCGGGGGGGCCTAGCGGGGAGCTGTTTTTT,TRBV4-2,TRBD2,few,TRBJ2-2
CASRNLAGKNNEQFF,TGTGCCAGCAGAAATCTAGCGGGTAAAAACAATGAGCAGTTCTTC,TRBV11-2,TRBD2,once,TRBJ2-1
CASSLGFSTGELFF,TGTGCCAGCAGCTTGGGGTTTAGCACCGGGGAGCTGTTTTTT,TRBV5-8,-,-,TRBJ2-2
CASSGGLDEQFF,TGTGCCAGCAGCGGCGGGTTGGATGAGCAGTTCTTC,TRBV28,-,-,TRBJ2-1
CASSMIRSSNSPLHF,TGTGCCAGTAGTATGATTCGGAGCTCCAATTCACCCCTCCACTTT,TRBV19,-,once,TRBJ1-6
CAIRSSGNTIYF,TGTGCCATTCGTAGCTCTGGAAACACCATATATTTT,TRBV6-5,-,-,TRBJ1-3
CSVEDVGSYEQYF,TGCAGCGTTGAAGATGTCGGGTCCTACGAGCAGTACTTC,TRBV29-1,-,-,TRBJ2-7
CASSPRGGGPNEQFF,TGTGCCAGCAGCCCCAGGGGCGGGGGGCCCAATGAGCAGTTCTTC,TRBV7-7,TRBD2,once,TRBJ2-1
CASTSRTSGSLYNEQFF,TGTGCCAGTACCTCTCGGACTAGCGGGAGTCTCTACAATGAGCAGTTCTTC,TRBV19,TRBD2,-,TRBJ2-1
CASSAGQGEVGELFF,TGCGCCAGCAGCGCGGGACAGGGGGAGGTCGGGGAGCTGTTTTTT,TRBV5-1,TRBD1,-,TRBJ2-2
CASSLGQGVNEQYF,TGTGCCAGCAGCCTGGGACAGGGGGTAAACGAGCAGTACTTC,TRBV6-1,TRBD1,once,TRBJ2-7
CASRGLGGPDTQYF,TGTGCCAGCAGGGGGTTGGGGGGTCCAGATACGCAGTATTTT,TRBV6-5,-,-,TRBJ2-3
CASSGSKETQYF,TGTGCCAGCAGTGGTAGTAAGGAGACCCAGTACTTC,TRBV25-1,-,-,TRBJ2-5
CASSLGGEGNTIYF,TGCGCCAGCAGCTTGGGAGGAGAAGGTAACACCATATATTTT,TRBV5-1,-,-,TRBJ1-3
CASSPRDRPLSPLHF,TGTGCCAGCAGTCCCCGGGACAGGCCTCTATCACCCCTCCACTTT,TRBV27,TRBD1,-,TRBJ1-6
CASSHPGVAQYF,TGTGCCAGCAGCCACCCAGGGGTGGCGCAGTATTTT,TRBV7-8,-,-,TRBJ2-3
CASMGTSGRMNNEQFF,TGTGCCAGCATGGGGACTAGCGGGAGGATGAACAATGAGCAGTTCTTC,TRBV2,TRBD2,once,TRBJ2-1
CASSKEGGRGSSYEQYF,TGTGCCAGCAGCAAAGAGGGGGGGAGGGGCTCCTCCTACGAGCAGTACTTC,TRBV21-1,-,-,TRBJ2-7
CASSPPGQLLGNEQFF,TGTGCCAGCTCACCACCCGGACAGCTTTTGGGTAATGAGCAGTTCTTC,TRBV18,-,-,TRBJ2-1
CASSQLTEGTGTRDEQYF,TGTGCCAGCAGCCAACTAACAGAGGGGACCGGGACTAGAGACGAGCAGTACTTC,TRBV16,TRBD2,-,TRBJ2-7
CASSFKDSSYEQYF,TGTGCCAGCAGCTTTAAAGATAGCTCCTACGAGCAGTACTTC,TRBV11-3,-,-,TRBJ2-7
CASSPRRTESNNSPLHF,TGTGCCAGCTCACCACGTCGGACAGAATCTAATAATTCACCCCTCCACTTT,TRBV18,-,-,TRBJ1-6
CASSLSARFGETQYF,TGCGCCAGCAGCTTATCGGCGAGGTTTGGAGAGACCCAGTACTTC,TRBV5-1,-,once,TRBJ2-5
CASSLAGIAGALGEQYF,TGTGCCAGCAGCTTGGCAGGTATTGCGGGAGCCCTTGGTGAGCAGTACTTC,TRBV11-2,TRBD2,-,TRBJ2-7
CASSRGSIPATDTQYF,TGTGCCAGCAGCCGAGGTTCTATACCGGCCACAGATACGCAGTATTTT,TRBV7-3,-,-,TRBJ2-3
CASSQWGDAAYEQYF,TGTGCCAGCTCACAGTGGGGGGACGCAGCCTACGAGCAGTACTTC,TRBV18,-,-,TRBJ2-7
CASSLDLPAIPGLNYEQYF,TGTGCCAGCAGCTTAGATCTCCCTGCCATCCCTGGGCTGAACTACGAGCAGTACTTC,TRBV11-2,-,-,TRBJ2-7
CASSIEGAGNTIYF,TGTGCCAGTAGTATCGAGGGGGCTGGAAACACCATATATTTT,TRBV19,-,-,TRBJ1-3
CASSRAFEAFF,TGTGCCAGCAGCAGAGCCTTTGAAGCTTTCTTT,TRBV6-2/TRBV6-3,-,-,TRBJ1-1
CASSLTGGNEKLFF,TGCGCCAGCAGCCTGACAGGGGGCAATGAAAAACTGTTTTTT,TRBV5-1,TRBD1,few,TRBJ1-4
CASSYEGRPWWPQHF,TGTGCCAGCAGTTACGAGGGCCGCCCATGGTGGCCCCAGCATTTT,TRBV6-2/TRBV6-3,-,-,TRBJ1-5
CATSDPRTPYEQYF,TGTGCCACCAGTGACCCTCGGACACCCTACGAGCAGTACTTC,TRBV24-1,-,-,TRBJ2-7
CTWKTVGYTF,TGTACCTGGAAGACTGTAGGCTACACCTTC,TRBV30,-,-,TRBJ1-2
CASSVEDFGGDTIYF,TGTGCCAGCAGCGTTGAGGACTTCGGAGGGGACACCATATATTTT,TRBV9,-,-,TRBJ1-3
CASSERRETQYF,TGCGCCAGCAGCGAGCGTCGAGAGACCCAGTACTTC,TRBV5-1,-,-,TRBJ2-5
CASRRGFGEQYF,TGTGCCAGCAGACGGGGGTTTGGCGAGCAGTACTTC,TRBV12-3/TRBV12-4,-,-,TRBJ2-7
CASSLGPGYGYTF,TGTGCCAGCAGCTTGGGACCGGGCTATGGCTACACCTTC,TRBV5-4,-,-,TRBJ1-2
CASSPEVRETQYF,TGTGCCAGCAGCCCGGAGGTGCGGGAGACCCAGTACTTC,TRBV7-6,-,-,TRBJ2-5
CASSQEGRGDTQYF,TGCGCCAGCAGCCAAGAGGGGCGGGGAGATACGCAGTATTTT,TRBV4-1,-,-,TRBJ2-3
CASSPERKNEKLFF,TGTGCCAGCAGCCCGGAGAGAAAGAATGAAAAACTGTTTTTT,TRBV5-4,-,few,TRBJ1-4
CSVERGQREYF,TGCAGCGTTGAAAGGGGACAGAGAGAGTACTTC,TRBV29-1,TRBD1,-,TRBJ2-7
CASGLGTNSPLHF,TGTGCTAGTGGTTTGGGGACAAATTCACCCCTCCACTTT,TRBV12-5,-,-,TRBJ1-6